The 20 T cell receptor beta chains below come from one sample, sequenced in a study of cytomegalovirus exposure and HLA in healthy donors. Primers: 60 Vbeta forward and 13 Jbeta reverse. Measured with immunoSEQ multiplex PCR; TCRdb has only the in-frame clones, and not every one. The sample contains about 160,000 clones, roughly 87% of which appear only once. The sequenced sample was PBMCs. The receptor source for this set is a woman under 40 in good health and CMV-seronegative.

The chain links TRBV9 to TRBJ1-1; D is perhaps TRBD1 (6 bases). Germline V gene sequence: CDR1 SGDLS, CDR2 YYNGEE. V dropped 0 bases and J dropped 6 bases, with 12 bases sitting between them. The CDR3 loop spans 14 amino acids. The CDR3 sequence: CASSVGGQGAEAFF. CDR3 sequence (DNA): TGTGCCAGCAGCGTAGGGGGGCAGGGTGCTGAAGCTTTCTTT.

The chain couples TRBV5-6 to TRBJ1-6; the match to TRBD1 covers 9 bases. The CDR3 spans 15 residues. Germline CDR1 is SGHDT and CDR2 is YYEEEE. V shed 0 bases and J 10 bases; nucleotides not matched to a gene: 5. CDR3 DNA: TGTGCCAGCAGCTTGGAGGGACAGGGACGGTCACCCCTCCACTTT. It specifies CASSLEGQGRSPLHF.

The rearrangement uses TRBV19 and TRBJ1-1; the D gene is possibly TRBD1 (5 bases). CDR3 length equals 17 residues. In germline, CDR1 is LNHDA, CDR2 SQIVND (reference sequence). Between the trimmed V and J ends, which lost 0 bases and 6 bases, there was a span of 20 bases. The CDR3 is CASSIDLRRGVIAEAFF. The DNA of the CDR3 is TGTGCCAGTAGTATAGATCTTCGCCGGGGGGTAATCGCTGAAGCTTTCTTT.

The chain employs TRBV6-5 and TRBJ2-1; D might be TRBD2 (5 bases). Between the trimmed V and J ends, which lost 6 bases and 0 bases, there was a span of 12 bases. In germline, CDR1 is MNHEY, CDR2 SVGAGI. The CDR3 extends over 15 amino acids. The CDR3: CASRPQRSSYNEQFF. The DNA of the CDR3 is TGTGCCAGCAGACCCCAGCGGAGCTCCTACAATGAGCAGTTCTTC.

The chain uses TRBV2 and TRBJ2-5; TRBD2 matches 14 bases. Germline CDR1 reads SNHLY; CDR2 reads FYNNEI. V lost 8 bases, J lost 5 bases, and 7 bases stayed unmatched. The CDR3 is 15 amino acids. The CDR3 DNA follows: TGTGCCAGCTACCGACTAGCGGGAGGGGTTGAGACCCAGTACTTC. It codes for CASYRLAGGVETQYF.

The chain couples TRBV6-1 to TRBJ2-2; 7 nucleotides match TRBD1. Trimming cost V 8 bases and J 2 bases; bases outside gene matches: 8. CDR3 length: 15 residues. CDR1 and CDR2 from the germline V gene are MNHNS and SASEGT. The CDR3 protein is CASVAGTANTGELFF. The DNA of the CDR3 is TGTGCCAGCGTGGCCGGGACAGCTAACACCGGGGAGCTGTTTTTT.

This chain connects TRBV5-1 to TRBJ1-1; D is possibly TRBD1 (6 bases). The germline V gene has CDR1 SGHRS and CDR2 YFSETQ. Deletions cut 4 bases from V and 5 bases from J, with 12 bases between. This CDR3 is built from 13 residues. The CDR3: CASSPGHQTEAFF. The CDR3 nucleotides are TGCGCCAGCAGCCCGGGACATCAAACTGAAGCTTTCTTT.

CDR3 nucleotides: TGTGCCAGCAGCCAGTACCATCAGGGTGGCACCGGGGAGCTGTTTTTT. This translates into CASSQYHQGGTGELFF. This sequence joins TRBV5-4 and TRBJ2-2, with D possibly matching TRBD1 (5 bases). V was cut by 4 bases and J by 4 bases, with 17 bases left in between. The CDR3 has 16 amino acids. CDR1 is SGHNT and CDR2 is YYREEE in the germline V gene (reference sequence).

The chain is built from TRBV30 and TRBJ2-1, with a weak D call TRBD2 (7 bases). Germline V gene data show CDR1 as GTSNPN and CDR2 as SVGIG (reference sequence). V lost 3 bases, J lost 10 bases, and 16 bases lay in between. The CDR3 loop spans 13 amino acids. The CDR3 here is CAWRRWGGGEQFF. CDR3 sequence (DNA): TGTGCCTGGAGACGATGGGGCGGGGGCGAGCAGTTCTTC.

V gene TRBV7-8 combines with J gene TRBJ2-7; 9 bases align to TRBD2. CDR3 length equals 15 residues. V lost 2 bases, J lost 5 bases, and 7 bases stayed unmatched. The germline V gene encodes CDR1 SGHVS and CDR2 FQNEAQ. CDR3 in DNA: TGTGCCAGCAGCTTACTCACTAGCGGGTCCCACGAGCAGTACTTC. Its protein product is CASSLLTSGSHEQYF.

This sequence joins TRBV7-3 and TRBJ2-1, with D possibly matching TRBD2 (5 bases). Germline loops: CDR1 SGHTA, CDR2 FQGTGA. Deletions cut 2 bases from V and 7 bases from J, with 9 bases between. The CDR3 is made up of 13 amino acids. Written as DNA, the CDR3 is TGTGCCAGCAGCTTAGAGGGCGGGAATGAGCAGTTCTTC. This encodes CASSLEGGNEQFF.

This clone was picked up one time. Other DNA sequences in this specimen translate into the identical CDR3. This chain uses TRBV5-1 with TRBJ2-7, with D tentatively TRBD1 (6 bases). The CDR3 consists of 14 residues. V was clipped by 2 bases and J by 6 bases, with 15 bases between them. Germline V gene data show CDR1 as SGHRS and CDR2 as YFSETQ. CDR3 in amino acids: CASSLGETGSEQYF. CDR3 coding DNA: TGCGCCAGCAGCTTAGGGGAAACAGGGTCCGAGCAGTACTTC.

This rearrangement joins TRBV28 to TRBJ2-2, with TRBD1 matching 8 bases. This CDR3 has 15 amino acids. Germline CDR1 reads MDHEN; CDR2 reads SYDVKM. Trimming at V came to 6 bases and at J to 5 bases, leaving 8 bases not matched to a gene. Written as DNA, the CDR3 is TGTGCCAGCAGCCGACCGGGACAGGTGACCGGGGAGCTGTTTTTT. Translation: CASSRPGQVTGELFF.

The chain joins TRBV27 to TRBJ2-3; D gene unclear. The germline CDR1 and CDR2 sequences are MNHEY and SMNVEV (reference sequence). The length of the CDR3 is 14 residues. Trimming shortened V by 5 bases and J by 0 bases, and 9 bases separated the two germline ends. The CDR3 is CASSPLTSTDTQYF. Written as DNA, the CDR3 is TGTGCCAGCAGTCCACTAACTAGCACAGATACGCAGTATTTT.

The chain carries TRBV7-9 and TRBJ2-1; 8 positions agree with TRBD2. Germline CDR1 SEHNR, CDR2 FQNEAQ (reference sequence). V trimming: 5 bases; J trimming: 0 bases; junction bases outside the gene matches: 15. This CDR3 spans 19 amino acids. The CDR3 DNA sequence: TGTGCCAGCAGCGTACAGGGTGGACTAGCCGATAGCTCCTACAATGAGCAGTTCTTC. Translated, it gives CASSVQGGLADSSYNEQFF.

The chain is built from TRBV6-5 and TRBJ2-7, with D possibly TRBD2 on 6 matching bases. The V and J ends lost 5 bases and 3 bases respectively, with 14 bases between them. Germline CDR1 reads MNHEY; CDR2 reads SVGAGI. The CDR3 is made up of 14 amino acids. For the CDR3, the DNA is TGTGCCAGCAGTAAGGCGGGGTCCCACTACGAGCAGTACTTC. Translating it yields CASSKAGSHYEQYF.

The rearrangement uses TRBV9 and TRBJ1-1; 7 bases match TRBD1. CDR1 SGDLS and CDR2 YYNGEE come from the germline V gene. V lost 0 bases and J lost 6; bases outside the gene matches: 2. The CDR3 consists of 13 residues. The CDR3 region is CASSVAQGAEAFF. The DNA for the CDR3 is TGTGCCAGCAGCGTAGCTCAGGGGGCTGAAGCTTTCTTT.

V is TRBV20-1 and J is TRBJ1-4, with a tentative D call TRBD1 (6 bases). This CDR3 has 11 amino acids. CDR1 is DFQATT and CDR2 is SNEGSKA in the germline V gene (reference sequence). Trimming removed 6 bases at V and 10 bases at J, with 12 bases between. CDR3 nucleotides: TGCAGTGCAAACAGGGATGGAAAACTGTTTTTT. Protein sequence: CSANRDGKLFF.

As concerns this clone: Germline is not matched at one junction end, which may reflect a read error. This chain uses TRBV7-8 with TRBJ2-1, with TRBD2 matching 11 bases. The length of the CDR3 is 15 residues. The germline gives CDR1 SGHVS, CDR2 FQNEAQ. The CDR3 spells CASSNSGRAYNEQFF. DNA of the CDR3: TGTGCCAGCAGCAATAGCGGGAGGGCCTATAATGAGCAGTTCTTC.

This clone was counted between two and nine times. The rearrangement joins TRBV10-3 to TRBJ2-1; 12 bases match TRBD1. The CDR3 runs to 16 residues. The germline gives CDR1 ENHRY, CDR2 SYGVKD. Losses at the gene ends were 3 bases for V and 5 bases for J; bases not matched to a gene: 5. This CDR3 is CAISDPGQGANNEQFF. DNA for the CDR3: TGTGCCATCAGTGATCCGGGACAGGGGGCCAACAATGAGCAGTTCTTC.